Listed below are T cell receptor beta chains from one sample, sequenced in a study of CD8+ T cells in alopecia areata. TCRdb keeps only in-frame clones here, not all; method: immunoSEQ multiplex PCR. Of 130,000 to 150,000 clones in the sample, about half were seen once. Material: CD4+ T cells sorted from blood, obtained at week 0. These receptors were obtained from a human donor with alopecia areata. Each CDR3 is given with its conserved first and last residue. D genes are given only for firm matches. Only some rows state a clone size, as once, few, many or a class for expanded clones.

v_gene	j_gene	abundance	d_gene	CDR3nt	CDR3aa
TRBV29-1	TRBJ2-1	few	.	TGCAGCGTCCTGCAGGGGGGCTCCTACAATGAGCAGTTCTTC	CSVLQGGSYNEQFF
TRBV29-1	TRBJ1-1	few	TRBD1	TGCAGCGTTGGACAGGGGGCCACTGAAGCTTTCTTT	CSVGQGATEAFF
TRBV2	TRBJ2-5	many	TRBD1	TGTGCCAGCCAGGGACAGGGCCTCGAGACCCAGTACTTC	CASQGQGLETQYF
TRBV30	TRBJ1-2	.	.	TGTGCCTGGAGTGCGTCGAGGACAGCTAACTATGGCTACACCTTC	CAWSASRTANYGYTF
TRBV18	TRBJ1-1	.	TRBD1	TGTGCCAGCTCACGTCAGGGGGCAGGGACTGAAGCTTTCTTT	CASSRQGAGTEAFF
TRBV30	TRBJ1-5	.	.	TGTGCCTGGAGTGTAGCGGGTACTAGCAATCAGCCCCAGCATTTT	CAWSVAGTSNQPQHF
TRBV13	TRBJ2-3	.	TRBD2	TGTGCCAGCAGCTTACCGACTAGCCCTACTAGCACAGATACGCAGTATTTT	CASSLPTSPTSTDTQYF
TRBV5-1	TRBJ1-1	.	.	TGCGCCAGCAGCTCCCTCAGGGAGAACACTGAAGCTTTCTTT	CASSSLRENTEAFF
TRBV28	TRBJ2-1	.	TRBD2	TGTGCCAGCATCCACGCGGGACTAGCGGGCCCAGACAATGAGCAGTTCTTC	CASIHAGLAGPDNEQFF
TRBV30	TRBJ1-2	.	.	TGTGCCTGGGCCGGGACGGGAAACTATGGCTACACCTTC	CAWAGTGNYGYTF
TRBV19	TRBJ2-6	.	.	TGTGCCAGTAGCGTCTCTGGGGCCAACGTCCTGACTTTC	CASSVSGANVLTF
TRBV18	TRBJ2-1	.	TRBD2	TGTGCCAGCTCACTGGGACTAGCGGGAGGCAATGAGCAGTTCTTC	CASSLGLAGGNEQFF
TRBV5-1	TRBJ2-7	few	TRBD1	TGCGCCAGCAGCTCCCTGAACCCGACAGGGCCAGACTACGAGCAGTACTTC	CASSSLNPTGPDYEQYF
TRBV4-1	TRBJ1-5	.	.	TGCGCCAGCAGCCAAGAAAGGCAGCCGGTACCCCAGCATTTT	CASSQERQPVPQHF
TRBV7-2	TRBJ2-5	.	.	TGTGCCAGCAGCTTCCGCGCAAATGGGGCCCAGTACTTC	CASSFRANGAQYF
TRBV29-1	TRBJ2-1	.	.	TGCAGCGTTGGGACTTACAATGAGCAGTTCTTC	CSVGTYNEQFF
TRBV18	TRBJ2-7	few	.	TGTGCCAGCTCACCAATGCGCGCAGGATCCTACGAGCAGTACTTC	CASSPMRAGSYEQYF
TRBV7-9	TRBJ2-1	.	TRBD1	TGTGCCAGCAGCCCCGGGACAGCCTCCTACAATGAGCAGTTCTTC	CASSPGTASYNEQFF
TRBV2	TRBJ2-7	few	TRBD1	TGTGCCAGCAGCCGGGACAGGAGTTTCTACGAGCAGTACTTC	CASSRDRSFYEQYF
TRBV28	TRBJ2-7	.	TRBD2	TGTGCCAGCAGCATAAGCGGGAGGAGCTCCTACGAGCAGTACTTC	CASSISGRSSYEQYF
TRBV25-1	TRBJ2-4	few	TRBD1	TGTGCCAGCCATGGACAGGGTGGCAAAAACATTCAGTACTTC	CASHGQGGKNIQYF
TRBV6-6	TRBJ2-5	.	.	TGTGCCAGCACCCGATCAGAGACCCAGTACTTC	CASTRSETQYF
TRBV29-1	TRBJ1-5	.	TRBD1	TGCAGCGTAAACCAGGGGGCCAATCAGCCCCAGCATTTT	CSVNQGANQPQHF
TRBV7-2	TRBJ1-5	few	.	TGTGCCAGCAGCTCCTCGAGCGGCCGTTCCAATCAGCCCCAGCATTTT	CASSSSSGRSNQPQHF
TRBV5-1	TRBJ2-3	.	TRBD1	TGCGCCAGCAGGGGACAGGGGGGCACAGATACGCAGTATTTT	CASRGQGGTDTQYF
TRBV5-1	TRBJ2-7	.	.	TGCGCCAGCAGCTTGGGGCCTCAGAACGGAAGGCGGGACTCCTACGAGCAGTACTTC	CASSLGPQNGRRDSYEQYF
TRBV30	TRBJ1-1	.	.	TGTCTAGCCGAGATGAACACTGAAGCTTTCTTT	CLAEMNTEAFF
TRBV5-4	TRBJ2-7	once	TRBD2	TGTGCCAGCAGCCCGGGCGGGAGGGCCTACGAGCAGTACTTC	CASSPGGRAYEQYF
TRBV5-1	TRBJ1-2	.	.	TGCGCCAGCAGCAGCCCCGACAGAAACTATGGCTACACCTTC	CASSSPDRNYGYTF
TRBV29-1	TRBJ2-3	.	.	TGCAGCGTGCCCCGGGACTTCACAGGGGCAGATACGCAGTATTTT	CSVPRDFTGADTQYF
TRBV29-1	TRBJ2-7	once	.	TGCAGCTTTTGGATCCCCTACGAGCAGTACTTC	CSFWIPYEQYF
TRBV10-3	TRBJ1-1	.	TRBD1	TGTGCCATCAGGGACCCGGGACAGTTGAACACTGAAGCTTTCTTT	CAIRDPGQLNTEAFF
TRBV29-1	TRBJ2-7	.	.	TGCAGCGTTCGGGACGGAACCTACGAGCAGTACTTC	CSVRDGTYEQYF
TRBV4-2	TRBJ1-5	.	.	TGTGCCAGCAGCCAAGAGAATAATGGGCCCCAGCATTTT	CASSQENNGPQHF
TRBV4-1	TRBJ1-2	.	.	TGCGCCAGCAGCCAAGCTACCTGGCGTATTGGCTACACCTTC	CASSQATWRIGYTF
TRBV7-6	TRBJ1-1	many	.	TGTGCCAGCGTCGGACTGAGCACTGAAGCTTTCTTT	CASVGLSTEAFF
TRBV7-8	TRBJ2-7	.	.	TGTGCCAGCAGCTTAAACTACGGACGGCGGGAGCAGTACTTC	CASSLNYGRREQYF
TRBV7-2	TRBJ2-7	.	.	TGTGCCAGCAGCTCCGTTCCAGGGAACTCCTACGAGCAGTACTTC	CASSSVPGNSYEQYF
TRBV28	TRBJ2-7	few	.	TGTGCCAGCACCCCGAGGACCGGTGGTCACTACGAGCAGTACTTC	CASTPRTGGHYEQYF
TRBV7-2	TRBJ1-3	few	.	TGTGCCAGCAGCCAACCTGCCGGGAACACCATATATTTT	CASSQPAGNTIYF
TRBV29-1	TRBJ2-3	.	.	TGCAGCGTGGACCTAACTAGCCCAGATACGCAGTATTTT	CSVDLTSPDTQYF
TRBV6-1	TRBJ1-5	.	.	TGTGCCAGCAGTGAATTAAGCCCCGGACGGAATAATCAGCCCCAGCATTTT	CASSELSPGRNNQPQHF
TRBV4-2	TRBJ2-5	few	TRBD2	TGTGCCAGCAGCCAAGATCAGGGCAGGGAGGGGGAGACCCAGTACTTC	CASSQDQGREGETQYF
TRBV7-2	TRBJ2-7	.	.	TGTGCCACCGGGGCCACCCGCTACGAGCAGTACTTC	CATGATRYEQYF
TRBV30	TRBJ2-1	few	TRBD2	TGTGCCTGGAGTCGGAGGGAGGGCTCCTACAATGAGCAGTTCTTC	CAWSRREGSYNEQFF
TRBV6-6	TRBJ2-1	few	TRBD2	TGTGCCAGCAGTTCGGACGGGAGGGCCGTGTTCTTC	CASSSDGRAVFF
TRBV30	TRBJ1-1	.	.	TGTGCCTGGAGCCGGATCAACACTGAAGCTTTCTTT	CAWSRINTEAFF
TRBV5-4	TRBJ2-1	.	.	TGTGCCAGCAGCTTGCCGGGCTCCTACAATGAGCAGTTCTTC	CASSLPGSYNEQFF
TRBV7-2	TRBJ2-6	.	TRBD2	TGTGCCAGCAGCTTAGGACTAGCGGGTAGCTCTGGGGCCAACGTCCTGACTTTC	CASSLGLAGSSGANVLTF
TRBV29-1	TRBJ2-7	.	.	TGCAGCGTTGCTGGAGGATCTAACGAGCAGTACTTC	CSVAGGSNEQYF
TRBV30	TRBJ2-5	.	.	TGTGCCTGGAGTGTAAAGGCGGAGACCCAGTACTTC	CAWSVKAETQYF
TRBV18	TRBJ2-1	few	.	TGTGCCAGCTCACCGTCCTTTAACAATGAGCAGTTCTTC	CASSPSFNNEQFF